This entry describes one T cell receptor beta chain. The entry originates in a study of T cell changes during pregnancy in multiple sclerosis. CDR3 length: 17 residues. V shed 5 bases and J 2 bases; nucleotides not matched to a gene: 10. Germline CDR1 and CDR2: PRHDT and FYEKMQ (reference sequence). Method: immunoSEQ multiplex PCR; TCRdb's copy keeps in-frame clones and lacks some. The sample has some 36,000 clones, around nine tenths seen once; the top ten hold 0.39%. This sample comprised CD4+ T cells from peripheral blood mononuclear cells, obtained in the second trimester of pregnancy. J is TRBJ1-1 and V is TRBV13; TRBD1 agrees at 11 bases. This clonotype was sampled from a female donor with multiple sclerosis, enrolled in a pregnancy study. The CDR3 DNA sequence: TGTGCCAGCAGCCCTCGGACAGGGGGCGCCCCAAACACTGAAGCTTTCTTT. This codes for CASSPRTGGAPNTEAFF. Using reference TRBV13 and TRBJ1-1 for the parts outside the CDR3, the full variable domain is AAGVIQSPRHLIKEKRETATLKCYPIPRHDTVYWYQQGPGQDPQFLISFYEKMQSDKGSIPDRFSAQQFSDYHSELNMSSLELGDSALYFCASSPRTGGAPNTEAFFGQGTRLTVV.